Listed here are 17 T cell receptor beta chains from one sample, sequenced in a study of vaccination effects on CD4 cells after COVID-19. Antigen specificity for these receptors is unknown. The data were produced by immunoSEQ multiplex PCR, yet TCRdb's version contains in-frame clones alone and is incomplete. The table records about 69,000 clones, over 70% of them present only once. In the ViraFEST assay, antigen-specific CD4+ clonotypes were identified by expansion after peptide-pool stimulation. A 10-day culture period preceded the isolation of CD4+ T cells. Vaccine administered to participants consisted of two doses of either BNT162b2 or mRNA-1273. Specimen: CD4+ T cells from PBMCs cultured with HCoV-229E spike peptides, collected after COVID-19 vaccination. Receptor source: a human donor who received a COVID-19 vaccine.

This chain links TRBV2 with TRBJ2-2, with 11 positions matching TRBD2. J lost 1 base, V lost 6 bases, and 4 bases had no gene match. This CDR3 is 16 amino acids long. The germline V gene has CDR1 SNHLY and CDR2 FYNNEI. The CDR3 sequence is CASRSLAGGNTGELFF. The CDR3 coding sequence is TGTGCCAGCAGAAGCCTAGCGGGGGGGAACACCGGGGAGCTGTTTTTT.

This chain uses TRBV25-1 with TRBJ2-4, with D unclear. Germline V lookup: CDR1 MGHDK, CDR2 SYGVNS. This CDR3 region has 14 residues. Trimming removed 1 base at V and 8 bases at J, with 12 bases between. Written as DNA, the CDR3 is TGTGCCAGCAGTGAATCGGGTCTTAGGGACATTCAGTACTTC. Its translation is CASSESGLRDIQYF.

CDR3: CSVDTGVEQYV. In DNA form, the CDR3 reads TGCAGCGTTGACACAGGGGTCGAGCAGTACGTC. The J gene is TRBJ2-7, the V gene TRBV29-1; TRBD1 matches 7 bases. The CDR3 has 11 residues. Losses at the gene ends were 3 bases for V and 6 bases for J; bases not matched to a gene: 2. Germline CDR1 and CDR2: SQVTM and ANQGSEA.

The chain uses TRBV7-9 and TRBJ1-2; perhaps TRBD1 as D (5 bases). The germline V and J ends were trimmed by 5 bases and 3 bases, with 16 bases remaining between them. The CDR3 is 15 residues long. Germline V gives CDR1 SEHNR, CDR2 FQNEAQ (reference sequence). CDR3 loop: CASSPLEGPYYGYTF. The CDR3, as DNA: TGTGCCAGCAGCCCCCTGGAGGGACCTTACTATGGCTACACCTTC.

The chain combines TRBV9 with TRBJ1-3; D ambiguous. The CDR3 runs to 16 residues. Germline V gene sequence: CDR1 SGDLS, CDR2 YYNGEE. V dropped 0 bases and J dropped 0 bases, with 10 bases sitting between them. CDR3 sequence (DNA): TGTGCCAGCAGCGTAGACTTTAGTAGCTCTGGAAACACCATATATTTT. Residues: CASSVDFSSSGNTIYF.

The chain combines TRBV7-8 with TRBJ2-5, with D possibly being TRBD2 (7 bases). The CDR3 contains 18 residues. CDR1 is SGHVS and CDR2 is FQNEAQ in the germline V gene. V lost 2 bases to trimming and J lost 0 bases, with 19 bases between them. The CDR3 reads CASSLNPPGRGYQETQYF. The CDR3 nucleotides read TGTGCCAGCAGCTTAAACCCCCCGGGGAGGGGGTACCAAGAGACCCAGTACTTC.

The chain carries TRBV7-9 and TRBJ1-2; D is unresolved. Trimming removed 5 bases from V and 2 bases from J, with 9 bases in between. Germline V gene sequence: CDR1 SEHNR, CDR2 FQNEAQ (reference sequence). The CDR3 spans 13 residues. CDR3 DNA: TGTGCCAGCAGCCCCGAGGCAAACTATGGCTACACCTTC. It codes for CASSPEANYGYTF. The full variable domain, in which reference TRBV7-9 and TRBJ1-2 provide the parts outside the CDR3, is DTGVSQNPRHKITKRGQNVTFRCDPISEHNRLYWYRQTLGQGPEFLTYFQNEAQLEKSRLLSDRFSAERPKGSFSTLEIQRTEQGDSAMYLCASSPEANYGYTFGSGTRLTVV.

This clone turned up a few times. V usage is TRBV7-2 and J usage is TRBJ1-1, with a tentative D call TRBD1 (5 bases). Trimming shortened V by 1 base and J by 6 bases, and 12 bases separated the two germline ends. Germline CDR1 reads SGHTA; CDR2 reads FQGNSA. This CDR3 is built from 14 residues. The DNA of the CDR3 is TGTGCCAGCAGCTTAGTGCGCAGGGATGCTGAAGCTTTCTTT. Its translation is CASSLVRRDAEAFF.

V and J are TRBV18 and TRBJ1-2, with D perhaps TRBD1 (5 bases). Trimming removed 3 bases from V and 7 bases from J, with 21 bases in between. The CDR3 spans 16 residues. Per the germline V gene, CDR1 is KGHSH and CDR2 is LQKENI. The CDR3: CASSPIRNDQGAGYTF. In DNA, the CDR3 is TGTGCCAGCTCACCGATTCGCAATGACCAGGGAGCTGGCTACACCTTC.

In this sample, this clone turned up once. The chain is built from TRBV24-1 and TRBJ2-3; TRBD2 agrees at 7 bases. CDR1 is KGHDR, CDR2 SFDVKD, per germline. The J segment lost 0 bases and the V segment lost 4 bases, leaving 6 bases of the junction unmatched. The CDR3 runs to 16 residues. The CDR3 reads CATSEGGTVSTDTQYF. CDR3 DNA sequence: TGTGCCACCAGTGAGGGGGGGACGGTTAGCACAGATACGCAGTATTTT.

This clone was recorded once. The chain joins TRBV18 to TRBJ1-1, with D perhaps matching TRBD1 (6 bases). Germline V gene data show CDR1 as KGHSH and CDR2 as LQKENI. Trimming took off 3 bases at V and 1 base at J, with 9 bases between the two ends. This CDR3 is 14 amino acids long. CDR3 coding DNA: TGTGCCAGCTCACCCCAGGGGCCGAACACTGAAGCTTTCTTT. Amino acid sequence: CASSPQGPNTEAFF.

The CDR3 reads CASSSTGNQPQHF. DNA for the CDR3: TGTGCCAGCAGTTCAACAGGGAATCAGCCCCAGCATTTT. The chain couples TRBV6-5 to TRBJ1-5, with a possible D match to TRBD1 (6 bases). CDR1 MNHEY and CDR2 SVGAGI come from the germline V gene. Deletions cut 4 bases from V and 4 bases from J, with 8 bases between. The length of the CDR3 is 13 residues.

The V call is TRBV5-5, the J call TRBJ2-1; 10 nucleotides line up with TRBD2. CDR1 SGHKS and CDR2 YYEKEE come from the germline V gene (reference sequence). The junction had 16 bases not matched to a gene; V was cut back by 7 bases and J by 0 bases. The CDR3 extends over 19 amino acids. As DNA, the CDR3 is TGTGCCAGCCCCAATTCCCCCAGCGGGGGGGTGAGCTCCTACAATGAGCAGTTCTTC. It encodes CASPNSPSGGVSSYNEQFF.

The rearrangement uses TRBV9 and TRBJ1-1, with 8 positions matching TRBD1. Unmatched junction bases numbered 5, after V lost 0 bases and J lost 1 base. This CDR3 has 16 amino acids. Per the germline V gene, CDR1 is SGDLS and CDR2 is YYNGEE. The CDR3 region has the DNA TGTGCCAGCAGCGTAGGAGGGACAGGCGAGAACACTGAAGCTTTCTTT. Its protein product is CASSVGGTGENTEAFF.

The V gene is TRBV19, the J gene TRBJ1-5; D gene uncertain. In germline, CDR1 is LNHDA, CDR2 SQIVND (reference sequence). The V end was cut by 2 bases, the J end by 0 bases, with 8 bases between. The CDR3 contains 15 residues. The DNA for the CDR3 is TGTGCCAGTAGTATATACAGAAATAGCAATCAGCCCCAGCATTTT. It yields the protein CASSIYRNSNQPQHF.

The chain uses TRBV7-2 and TRBJ1-1; unclear D gene. The CDR3 covers 15 residues. Trimming removed 1 base at V and 1 base at J, with 10 bases between. CDR1 is SGHTA and CDR2 is FQGNSA in the germline V gene. CDR3 nucleotides: TGTGCCAGCAGCTTAGGGTACGGAGGGAACACTGAAGCTTTCTTT. It yields the protein CASSLGYGGNTEAFF. The variable domain in full, with the rest retrieved from reference TRBV7-2 and TRBJ1-1, is GAGVSQSPSNKVTEKGKDVELRCDPISGHTALYWYRQSLGQGLEFLIYFQGNSAPDKSGLPSDRFSAERTGGSVSTLTIQRTQQEDSAVYLCASSLGYGGNTEAFFGQGTRLTVV.

This clone occurred a few times. V is TRBV4-1 and J is TRBJ2-1; 9 bases are a match to TRBD1. Germline V gives CDR1 MGHRA, CDR2 YSYEKL. CDR3 length: 15 amino acids. Trimming took 2 bases from V and 10 from J; bases not matched to a gene: 9. CDR3 amino acids: CASSQTGQGIGEQFF. DNA of the CDR3: TGCGCCAGCAGCCAAACGGGACAGGGTATCGGCGAGCAGTTCTTC.